These T cell receptor beta chains were read from a single sample in a study of memory CD4+ T cells and cytomegalovirus serostatus. The data were produced by immunoSEQ multiplex PCR, yet TCRdb's version contains in-frame clones alone and is incomplete. The data show tens of thousands of clones, 82% seen once. Sequencing was performed on memory CD4+ T cells from blood. The receptors come from an adult in good health and CMV-seronegative. Some clones in this sample may be carry-over from other donors' samples. The CDR3 runs from the conserved cysteine through the conserved F or W. A D gene is named only where the DNA matches it firmly. For some rows the clone size is stated as once, few or many, or as a class when expanded; others skip it.

NA	NA	TRBV5-1	TRBJ1-6	CASSLGGSNSPLHF	TGCGCCAGCAGCTTGGGAGGGAGCAATTCACCCCTCCACTTT
NA	NA	TRBV15	TRBJ1-4	CATSRDGGKKLFF	TGTGCCACCAGCAGAGACGGGGGTAAAAAACTGTTTTTT
NA	NA	TRBV15	TRBJ2-1	CATSRTGRYSDEQFF	TGTGCCACCAGCAGGACTGGGCGTTACTCGGATGAGCAGTTCTTC
NA	NA	TRBV28	TRBJ2-7	CASRAGTDSYEQYF	TGTGCCAGCAGGGCCGGGACTGATTCCTACGAGCAGTACTTC
TRBD1	NA	TRBV2	TRBJ2-7	CASRRTGGLGSYEQYF	TGTGCCAGCAGACGGACAGGGGGACTAGGAAGCTACGAGCAGTACTTC
NA	once	TRBV18	TRBJ1-1	CASSPTANTEAFF	TGTGCCAGCTCACCCACAGCGAACACTGAAGCTTTCTTT
TRBD1	NA	TRBV4-1	TRBJ2-7	CASSQAGTGTYEQYF	TGCGCCAGCAGCCAAGCCGGGACAGGGACGTACGAGCAGTACTTC
NA	NA	TRBV28	TRBJ2-3	CASPKRTAGPGDTDTQYF	TGTGCCAGCCCCAAACGGACAGCGGGACCCGGTGACACAGATACGCAGTATTTT
NA	NA	TRBV18	TRBJ2-1	CASHTGGDIHEQFF	TGTGCCAGCCATACCGGAGGGGATATACATGAGCAGTTCTTC
NA	NA	TRBV6-1	TRBJ2-4	CASSEGGLKNIQYF	TGTGCCAGCAGTGAGGGGGGACTTAAAAACATTCAGTACTTC
NA	NA	TRBV2	TRBJ2-5	CARLIQETQYF	TGTGCCAGACTGATCCAAGAGACCCAGTACTTC
TRBD1	NA	TRBV19	TRBJ1-2	CASTRRDRDHSNYGYTF	TGTGCCAGTACCCGCCGGGACAGAGACCACTCTAACTATGGCTACACCTTC
TRBD2	once	TRBV5-4	TRBJ2-7	CASKPLPAGADEQYF	TGTGCCAGCAAACCCCTCCCAGCGGGAGCGGACGAGCAGTACTTC
NA	NA	TRBV7-9	TRBJ1-3	CASSLKQGAGNTIYF	TGTGCCAGCAGCTTAAAACAGGGTGCTGGAAACACCATATATTTT
TRBD1	NA	TRBV7-7	TRBJ2-2	CASRIPGTGDTGELFF	TGTGCTAGCAGAATACCCGGGACAGGGGACACCGGGGAGCTGTTTTTT
NA	NA	TRBV5-1	TRBJ2-5	CASTKNYAQETQYF	TGCGCCAGCACTAAGAATTACGCCCAGGAGACCCAGTACTTC
NA	few	TRBV30	TRBJ1-1	CAWNRQGNTEAFF	TGTGCCTGGAATCGCCAGGGGAACACTGAAGCTTTCTTT
TRBD1	NA	TRBV30	TRBJ1-4	CAWSRDRGRRGGGKLFF	TGTGCCTGGAGCCGCGACAGGGGTAGAAGGGGTGGGGGAAAACTGTTTTTT
TRBD1	few	TRBV4-1	TRBJ2-5	CASSQDRTGETQYF	TGCGCCAGCAGCCAAGACAGGACAGGAGAGACCCAGTACTTC
TRBD1	NA	TRBV27	TRBJ2-5	CASSIRRTGDQETQYF	TGTGCCAGCAGTATCCGGCGGACAGGGGACCAAGAGACCCAGTACTTC
NA	NA	TRBV11-2	TRBJ1-4	CASSLLGWGEKLFF	TGTGCCAGCAGCTTATTGGGGTGGGGTGAAAAACTGTTTTTT
NA	NA	TRBV29-1	TRBJ1-1	CSGRPGGAEAFF	TGCAGCGGCCGCCCGGGGGGGGCTGAAGCTTTCTTT
NA	once	TRBV28	TRBJ2-1	CASSGRGPHSYNEQFF	TGTGCCAGCAGTGGCCGGGGACCACACTCCTACAATGAGCAGTTCTTC
NA	NA	TRBV6-1	TRBJ1-1	CASTKGSEGNTEAFF	TGTGCCAGCACCAAAGGTTCCGAAGGGAACACTGAAGCTTTCTTT
NA	NA	TRBV18	TRBJ1-1	CASSPQGLNTEAFF	TGTGCCAGCTCACCACAGGGACTGAACACTGAAGCTTTCTTT
TRBD1	NA	TRBV7-8	TRBJ1-4	CASSQGGANEKLFF	TGTGCCAGCAGCCAGGGGGGGGCTAATGAAAAACTGTTTTTT
TRBD1	NA	TRBV4-2	TRBJ2-7	CASSLGGQGESEQYF	TGTGCCAGCAGTCTGGGGGGACAGGGGGAAAGCGAGCAGTACTTC
NA	NA	TRBV5-1	TRBJ1-5	CASSWGPGGQPQHF	TGCGCCAGCAGCTGGGGGCCAGGAGGGCAGCCCCAGCATTTT
TRBD1	NA	TRBV27	TRBJ2-7	CASHRVGTGAYEQYF	TGTGCCTCCCACAGGGTGGGGACAGGGGCCTACGAGCAGTACTTC
NA	NA	TRBV7-3	TRBJ2-1	CASSRAGRASYEQFF	TGTGCCAGCAGCCGAGCAGGGCGTGCCAGCTATGAGCAGTTCTTC
TRBD1	once	TRBV7-9	TRBJ1-4	CASSFGTGFEKLFF	TGTGCCAGCAGCTTTGGGACAGGGTTTGAAAAACTGTTTTTT
NA	NA	TRBV11-2	TRBJ1-3	CASSLVPEGSLSGNTIYF	TGTGCCAGCAGCTTAGTACCGGAGGGGTCCCTCTCTGGAAACACCATATATTTT
NA	NA	TRBV6-1	TRBJ2-7	CASTIQGTYEQYF	TGTGCCAGCACCATACAGGGAACCTACGAGCAGTACTTC
NA	NA	TRBV19	TRBJ1-2	CASSKMVGNYGYTF	TGTGCCAGTAGTAAGATGGTAGGAAACTATGGCTACACCTTC
TRBD1	NA	TRBV10-1	TRBJ2-7	CASSRTGEPSYEQYF	TGCGCCAGCAGCCGGACAGGGGAACCCTCCTACGAGCAGTACTTC
TRBD1	NA	TRBV7-2	TRBJ2-4	CASSFRQGLTKNIQYF	TGTGCCAGCAGCTTCAGACAGGGGTTAACCAAAAACATTCAGTACTTC
TRBD2	NA	TRBV4-1	TRBJ2-1	CASSSGSILNEQFF	TGCGCCAGTTCTAGCGGGAGTATCCTCAATGAGCAGTTCTTC
TRBD1	NA	TRBV6-1	TRBJ2-7	CASSEEQGFRYEQYF	TGTGCCAGCAGTGAGGAACAGGGGTTTCGTTACGAGCAGTACTTC
NA	NA	TRBV7-7	TRBJ1-2	CAPKEGWGTYGYTF	TGTGCACCGAAGGAGGGTTGGGGAACCTATGGCTACACCTTC
TRBD2	NA	TRBV30	TRBJ2-7	CAWSTLTGGEQYF	TGTGCCTGGAGTACCCTGACGGGAGGAGAGCAGTACTTC
TRBD1	NA	TRBV6-1	TRBJ1-2	CASSRTGGIDYGYTF	TGTGCCAGCAGTCGTACAGGGGGCATCGACTATGGCTACACCTTC
TRBD2	NA	TRBV6-1	TRBJ2-1	CASRLAGATYNEQFF	TGTGCCAGCAGGCTAGCGGGAGCCACCTACAATGAGCAGTTCTTC
TRBD2	NA	TRBV5-1	TRBJ2-7	CASSMAGDSSYEQYF	TGCGCCAGCAGCATGGCGGGGGATAGCTCCTACGAGCAGTACTTC
TRBD2	NA	TRBV2	TRBJ2-3	CASRGGMTTDTQYF	TGTGCCAGCAGGGGAGGGATGACCACAGATACGCAGTATTTT
TRBD1	NA	TRBV28	TRBJ1-4	CASKFRGLTNEKLFF	TGTGCCAGCAAATTCAGGGGGCTTACTAATGAAAAACTGTTTTTT
NA	once	TRBV7-2	TRBJ2-3	CASSLDGGHTDTQYF	TGTGCCAGCAGCTTAGACGGGGGGCACACAGATACGCAGTATTTT
NA	NA	TRBV7-6	TRBJ2-7	CASSLGPAAYEQYF	TGTGCCAGCAGCTTAGGTCCGGCCGCCTACGAGCAGTACTTC
NA	NA	TRBV9	TRBJ2-3	CASSFLVTGAIDTQYF	TGTGCCAGCAGCTTTTTAGTAACGGGAGCTATTGATACGCAGTATTTT
TRBD2	NA	TRBV14	TRBJ2-1	CASRTSGGPYNEQFF	TGTGCCAGTAGGACTAGCGGGGGCCCCTACAATGAGCAGTTCTTC
TRBD2	NA	TRBV4-1	TRBJ2-7	CASSPYRDYPREQYF	TGCGCCAGCAGCCCCTACCGGGACTACCCGAGAGAGCAGTACTTC
NA	NA	TRBV28	TRBJ2-2	CASGLWGTGELFF	TGTGCCAGCGGGCTTTGGGGGACCGGGGAGCTGTTTTTT